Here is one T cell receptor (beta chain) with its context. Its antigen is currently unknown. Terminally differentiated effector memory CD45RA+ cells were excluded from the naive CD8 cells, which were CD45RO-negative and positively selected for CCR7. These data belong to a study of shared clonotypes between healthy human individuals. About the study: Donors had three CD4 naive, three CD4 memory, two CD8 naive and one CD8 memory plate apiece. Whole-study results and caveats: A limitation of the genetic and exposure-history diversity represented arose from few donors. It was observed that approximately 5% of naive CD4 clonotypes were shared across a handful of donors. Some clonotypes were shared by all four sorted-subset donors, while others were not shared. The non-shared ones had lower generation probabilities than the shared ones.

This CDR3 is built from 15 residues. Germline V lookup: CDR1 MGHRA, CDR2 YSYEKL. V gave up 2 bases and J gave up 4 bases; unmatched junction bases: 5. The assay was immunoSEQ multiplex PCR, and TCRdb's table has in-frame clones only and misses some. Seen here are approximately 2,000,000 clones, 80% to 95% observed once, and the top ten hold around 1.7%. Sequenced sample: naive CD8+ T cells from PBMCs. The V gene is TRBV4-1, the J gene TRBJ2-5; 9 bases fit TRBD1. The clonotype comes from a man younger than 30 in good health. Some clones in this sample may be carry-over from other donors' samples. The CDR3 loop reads CASSQRGTGRETQYF. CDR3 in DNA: TGCGCCAGCAGCCAAAGGGGGACAGGGAGAGAGACCCAGTACTTC.